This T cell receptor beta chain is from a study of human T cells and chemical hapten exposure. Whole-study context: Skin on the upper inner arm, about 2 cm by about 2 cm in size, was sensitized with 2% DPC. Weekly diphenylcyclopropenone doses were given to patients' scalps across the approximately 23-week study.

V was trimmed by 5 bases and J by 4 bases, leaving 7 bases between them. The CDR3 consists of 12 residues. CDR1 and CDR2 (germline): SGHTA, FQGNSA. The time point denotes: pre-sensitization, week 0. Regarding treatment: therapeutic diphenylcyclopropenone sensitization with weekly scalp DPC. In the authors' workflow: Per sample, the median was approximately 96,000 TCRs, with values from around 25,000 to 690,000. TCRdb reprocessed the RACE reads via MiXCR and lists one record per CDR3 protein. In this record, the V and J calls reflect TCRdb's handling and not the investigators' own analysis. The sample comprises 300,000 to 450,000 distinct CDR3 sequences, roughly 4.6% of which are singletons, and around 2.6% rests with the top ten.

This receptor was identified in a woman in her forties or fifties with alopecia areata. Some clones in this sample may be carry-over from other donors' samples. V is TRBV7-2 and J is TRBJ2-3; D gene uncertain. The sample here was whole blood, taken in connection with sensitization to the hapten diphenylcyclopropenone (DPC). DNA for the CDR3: TGTGCCAGCAGCCCCTTTTCAGATACGCAGTATTTT. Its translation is CASSPFSDTQYF. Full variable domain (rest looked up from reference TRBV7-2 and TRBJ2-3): GAGVSQSPSNKVTEKGKDVELRCDPISGHTALYWYRQSLGQGLEFLIYFQGNSAPDKSGLPSDRFSAERTGGSVSTLTIQRTQQEDSAVYLCASSPFSDTQYFGPGTRLTVL.